This is a list of T cell receptor beta chains from one sample in a study of OX40 agonist ivuxolimab in advanced cancers. Generated by immunoSEQ multiplex PCR, the TCRdb table keeps only in-frame clones and is missing some. Of over 50,000 clones in the sample, approximately 80% were seen once. Sequenced here: CD4+ or CD8+ T cells sorted from blood, sampled in a trial of the OX40 agonist ivuxolimab. The receptor set was obtained from an adult with an advanced solid tumor such as melanoma, head and neck, liver or kidney cancer. Each CDR3 is given with its conserved first and last residue. D genes are given only for firm matches. Clone size is shown for a subset of rows, as once, few, many or a class of expanded clone.

CDR3nt | CDR3aa | v_gene | d_gene | abundance | j_gene
TGTGCCAGCAGCTTAGGAGGCGCCAACAGGGTCTATGGCTACACCTTC | CASSLGGANRVYGYTF | TRBV7-2 | - | - | TRBJ1-2
TGTGCCAGCAGCTCCGGGACAGGGGATTTCAATGAGCAGTTCTTC | CASSSGTGDFNEQFF | TRBV7-3 | TRBD1 | - | TRBJ2-1
TGTGCCAGCAGTGAGAACACAGGAAAAAATCAGCCCCAGCATTTT | CASSENTGKNQPQHF | TRBV6-1 | - | - | TRBJ1-5
TGTGCCAGTAGTATAGGGGGGACAGGAAATCAGCCCCAGCATTTT | CASSIGGTGNQPQHF | TRBV19 | TRBD1 | - | TRBJ1-5
TGTGCCAGCAGTGCTTCCCCGACAGGATCCTACGAGCAGTACTTC | CASSASPTGSYEQYF | TRBV6-1 | - | - | TRBJ2-7
TGTGCCTGGAGCACCAGTTACGAGCAGTACTTC | CAWSTSYEQYF | TRBV30 | - | - | TRBJ2-7
TGCGCCAGCAGCTTCACAGGGGATGCTAATTCACCCCTCCACTTT | CASSFTGDANSPLHF | TRBV4-1 | TRBD1 | - | TRBJ1-6
TGTGCCAGCAGCACCGGAGGGAGCAATGAGCAGTTCTTC | CASSTGGSNEQFF | TRBV7-6 | - | - | TRBJ2-1
TGTGCAATCAGGGAGGGACTGGCCTACAATGAGCAGTTCTTC | CAIREGLAYNEQFF | TRBV10-3 | TRBD2 | - | TRBJ2-1
TGTGCCAGCAGCCTCGGGACAGTTCATGATACGCAGTATTTT | CASSLGTVHDTQYF | TRBV9 | TRBD1 | - | TRBJ2-3
TGCGCCAGCAGCTTTCAGGACAGTAGCACAGATACGCAGTATTTT | CASSFQDSSTDTQYF | TRBV5-1 | - | - | TRBJ2-3
TGCGCCAGCAGCCAAGTTGGGACACCGTACTACGAGCAGTACTTC | CASSQVGTPYYEQYF | TRBV4-1 | - | few | TRBJ2-7
TGTGCCAGCAGCCCACATAGCGCAGTTGATTCACCCCTCCACTTT | CASSPHSAVDSPLHF | TRBV7-2 | - | few | TRBJ1-6
TGTGCCACCGTTGCAGGGGGCTTAACCGGGGAGCTGTTTTTT | CATVAGGLTGELFF | TRBV15 | TRBD1 | - | TRBJ2-2
TGTGCCAGCAGTGAAGCGGGACAGGGCACAGATACGCAGTATTTT | CASSEAGQGTDTQYF | TRBV2 | TRBD1 | - | TRBJ2-3
TGTGCCAGTAGTCAGACAGGTGGAAATTCACCCCTCCACTTT | CASSQTGGNSPLHF | TRBV19 | - | once | TRBJ1-6
TGTGCCAGCAGCAGGAGGTTGGAGGGGGACAGAGAGACCCAGTACTTC | CASSRRLEGDRETQYF | TRBV5-5 | - | - | TRBJ2-5
TGTGCCAGCAGCGTCGGAGGTAGCGGTGGGGAGACCCAGTACTTC | CASSVGGSGGETQYF | TRBV9 | - | - | TRBJ2-5
TGTGCCAGCAGGGAGGACGGCTATCAGCCCCAGCATTTT | CASREDGYQPQHF | TRBV2 | - | - | TRBJ1-5
TGTGCCAGCAGTATGGGGGCAGATACGCAGTATTTT | CASSMGADTQYF | TRBV27 | - | - | TRBJ2-3
TGTGCCAGCAGTTACTCGCCGTGGAGGGATGGCTACACCTTC | CASSYSPWRDGYTF | TRBV6-5 | - | - | TRBJ1-2
TGTGCCAGCAGTGGGCAGGGGGGCAATTCACCCCTCCACTTT | CASSGQGGNSPLHF | TRBV2 | TRBD1 | - | TRBJ1-6
TGTGCCAGCAGTCCCCGGGCAGGGGGCATCTACAATGAGCAGTTCTTC | CASSPRAGGIYNEQFF | TRBV25-1 | TRBD1 | - | TRBJ2-1
TGTGCCAGCAGCTTGGAGGCCGGGAACACTGAAGCTTTCTTT | CASSLEAGNTEAFF | TRBV5-6 | - | - | TRBJ1-1
TGTGCCAGCAGCTTAGGCGACGTCCCTAGCACAGATACGCAGTATTTT | CASSLGDVPSTDTQYF | TRBV13 | - | - | TRBJ2-3
TGTGCCAGCAGCGGGAATGAGCAGTTCTTC | CASSGNEQFF | TRBV5-4 | - | few | TRBJ2-1
TGTGCCAGCACCCTGAATAGGGCCTCCGGCTACACCTTC | CASTLNRASGYTF | TRBV6-1 | - | - | TRBJ1-2
TGTGCCAGCAGGAGGGGGGGCTACACCTTC | CASRRGGYTF | TRBV6-1 | - | - | TRBJ1-2
TGTGCCAGGAAACCGAGCAGGGAGTTGGAGACCCAGTACTTC | CARKPSRELETQYF | TRBV13 | - | - | TRBJ2-5
TGCGCCAGCAGTCCCCCAGGGGAGAGCTCCTACAATGAGCAGTTCTTC | CASSPPGESSYNEQFF | TRBV23-1 | - | - | TRBJ2-1
TGTGCCAGCAGCTTAGCCCCTATCGCGAACACCGGGGAGCTGTTTTTT | CASSLAPIANTGELFF | TRBV7-2 | - | few | TRBJ2-2
TGTGCTAGTGGTTTGGCGCCCAGGATGGAAGCTTTCTTT | CASGLAPRMEAFF | TRBV12-5 | - | - | TRBJ1-1
TGTGCCAGCAGCTTAGACGGACTCCAATATGAGCAGTTCTTC | CASSLDGLQYEQFF | TRBV11-2 | - | - | TRBJ2-1
TGTGCCTGGAGTGTAGGCGGGCGGGAGTCAGATGAGCAGTTCTTC | CAWSVGGRESDEQFF | TRBV30 | TRBD2 | - | TRBJ2-1
TGTGCCAGCAGCGTGCAGGGGAGCGGGACAGATACGCAGTATTTT | CASSVQGSGTDTQYF | TRBV9 | - | - | TRBJ2-3
TGTGCCAGCACCCAACGGGCAGGGTACACCGGGGAGCTGTTTTTT | CASTQRAGYTGELFF | TRBV6-5 | - | - | TRBJ2-2
TGTGCCAGCAGCTTTGGGAGTAATAGCAATCAGCCCCAGCATTTT | CASSFGSNSNQPQHF | TRBV7-9 | - | - | TRBJ1-5
TGTGCCAGCAGTGCCCGGGACAGGGGGGGCAACGAGCAGTACTTC | CASSARDRGGNEQYF | TRBV2 | TRBD1 | - | TRBJ2-7
TGTGCCAGCAGCTTACCGGGGGATTTCAATGAGCAGTTCTTC | CASSLPGDFNEQFF | TRBV7-3 | - | once | TRBJ2-1
TGTGCCAGCAGGAAACAAGAGACCCAGTACTTC | CASRKQETQYF | TRBV6-1 | - | - | TRBJ2-5
TGTGCCAGCAGGCCCCCACAGGGGCCCCAAGAGACCCAGTACTTC | CASRPPQGPQETQYF | TRBV28 | TRBD1 | - | TRBJ2-5
TGTGCCAGCACCGATCTCGGGGTTTTAAACAATGAGCAGTTCTTC | CASTDLGVLNNEQFF | TRBV28 | - | - | TRBJ2-1